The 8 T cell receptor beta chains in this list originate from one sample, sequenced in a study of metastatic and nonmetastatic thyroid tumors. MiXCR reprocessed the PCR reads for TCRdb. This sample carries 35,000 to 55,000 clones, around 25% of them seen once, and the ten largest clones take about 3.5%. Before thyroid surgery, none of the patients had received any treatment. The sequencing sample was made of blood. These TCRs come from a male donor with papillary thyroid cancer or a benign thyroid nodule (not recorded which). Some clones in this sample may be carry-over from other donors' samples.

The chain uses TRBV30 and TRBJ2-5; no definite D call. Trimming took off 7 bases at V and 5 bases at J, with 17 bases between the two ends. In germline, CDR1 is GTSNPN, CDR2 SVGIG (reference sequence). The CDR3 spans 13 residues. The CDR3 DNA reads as TGTGCCTTTCTCCCTTCCGAAAGGGAGACCCAGTACTTC. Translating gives CAFLPSERETQYF. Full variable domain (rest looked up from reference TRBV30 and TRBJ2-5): SQTIHQWPATLVQPVGSPLSLECTVEGTSNPNLYWYRQAAGRGLQLLFYSVGIGQISSEVPQNLSASRPQDRQFILSSKKLLLSDSGFYLCAFLPSERETQYFGPGTRLLVL.

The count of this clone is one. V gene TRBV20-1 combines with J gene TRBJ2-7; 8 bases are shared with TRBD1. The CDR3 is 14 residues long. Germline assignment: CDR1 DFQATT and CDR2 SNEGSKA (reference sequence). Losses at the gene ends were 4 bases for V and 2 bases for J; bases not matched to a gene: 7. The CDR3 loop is CSAISTGQAYEQYF. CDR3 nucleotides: TGCAGTGCTATAAGCACGGGACAGGCCTACGAGCAGTACTTC.

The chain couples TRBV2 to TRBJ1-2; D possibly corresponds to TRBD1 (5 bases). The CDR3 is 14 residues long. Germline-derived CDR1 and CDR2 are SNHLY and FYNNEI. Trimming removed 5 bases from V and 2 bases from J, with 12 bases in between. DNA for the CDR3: TGTGCCAGCAGTCTAGGGACGGGGAACTATGGCTACACCTTC. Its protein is CASSLGTGNYGYTF.

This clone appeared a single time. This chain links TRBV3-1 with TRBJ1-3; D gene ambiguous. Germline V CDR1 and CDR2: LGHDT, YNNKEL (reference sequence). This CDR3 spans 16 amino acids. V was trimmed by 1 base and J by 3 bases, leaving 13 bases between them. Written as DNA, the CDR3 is TGTGCCAGCAGCCAAGGACTTACCTCGGGTGGAAACACCATATATTTT. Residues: CASSQGLTSGGNTIYF.

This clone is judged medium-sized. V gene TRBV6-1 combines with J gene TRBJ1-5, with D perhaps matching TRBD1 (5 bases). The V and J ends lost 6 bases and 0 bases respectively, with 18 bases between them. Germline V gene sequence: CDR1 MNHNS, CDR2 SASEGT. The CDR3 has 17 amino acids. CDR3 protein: CASSPSGSGDSNQPQHF. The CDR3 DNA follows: TGTGCCAGCAGCCCCTCAGGGTCGGGGGATAGCAATCAGCCCCAGCATTTT.

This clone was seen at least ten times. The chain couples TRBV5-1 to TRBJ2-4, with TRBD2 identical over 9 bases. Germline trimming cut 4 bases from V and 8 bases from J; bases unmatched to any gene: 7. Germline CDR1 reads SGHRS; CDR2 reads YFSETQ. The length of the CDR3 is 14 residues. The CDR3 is CASSPAAGGDIQYF. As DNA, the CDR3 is TGCGCCAGCAGCCCAGCAGCGGGAGGAGACATTCAGTACTTC. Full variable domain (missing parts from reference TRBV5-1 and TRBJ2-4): KAGVTQTPRYLIKTRGQQVTLSCSPISGHRSVSWYQQTPGQGLQFLFEYFSETQRNKGNFPGRFSGRQFSNSRSEMNVSTLELGDSALYLCASSPAAGGDIQYFGAGTRLSVL.

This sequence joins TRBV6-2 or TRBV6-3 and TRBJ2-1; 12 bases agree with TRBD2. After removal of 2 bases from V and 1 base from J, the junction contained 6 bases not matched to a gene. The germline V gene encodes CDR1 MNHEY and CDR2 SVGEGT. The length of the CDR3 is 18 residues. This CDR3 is CASSYIRTSGASYNEQFF. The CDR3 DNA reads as TGTGCCAGCAGTTACATCCGGACTAGCGGGGCATCCTACAATGAGCAGTTCTTC.

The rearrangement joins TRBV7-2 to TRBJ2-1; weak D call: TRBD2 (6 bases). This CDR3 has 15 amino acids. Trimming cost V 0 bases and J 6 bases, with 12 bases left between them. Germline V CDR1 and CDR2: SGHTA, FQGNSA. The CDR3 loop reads CASSLARLASNEQFF. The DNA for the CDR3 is TGTGCCAGCAGCTTAGCTCGGCTAGCGTCCAATGAGCAGTTCTTC.